One and the same sample provided the 7 T cell receptor beta chains below, sequenced in a study of blood T cell repertoires in COVID-19. Profiling relied on immunoSEQ multiplex PCR, and the TCRdb table lists in-frame clones only, not all of them. The data hold roughly 210,000 clones, with around 87% observed a single time. Sequenced material: PBMCs or T cells enriched from blood (not recorded which). The receptors were sampled from a man younger than 45 in a cohort exposed to, infected with or recovered from COVID-19 (not recorded which).

This sequence joins TRBV9 and TRBJ2-3, with D tentatively TRBD1 (6 bases). V lost 4 bases, J lost 4 bases, and 10 bases lay in between. The CDR3 consists of 13 residues. Germline V gives CDR1 SGDLS, CDR2 YYNGEE. This CDR3 is CASSPRQADTQYF. For the CDR3, the DNA is TGTGCCAGCAGCCCACGACAGGCAGATACGCAGTATTTT.

This rearrangement joins TRBV27 to TRBJ2-7; the D gene is possibly TRBD2 (6 bases). The germline gives CDR1 MNHEY, CDR2 SMNVEV (reference sequence). V lost 3 bases, J lost 6 bases, and 18 bases lay in between. The CDR3 consists of 15 residues. The CDR3 protein is CASSFAEGHIGEQYF. CDR3 coding DNA: TGTGCCAGCAGTTTTGCGGAGGGCCACATTGGCGAGCAGTACTTC.

The CDR3 protein is CASSLAGQAGETQYF. CDR3 nucleotide sequence: TGCGCCAGCAGCTTGGCCGGACAGGCTGGGGAGACCCAGTACTTC. The chain joins TRBV5-1 to TRBJ2-5; 7 nucleotides match TRBD1. Germline CDR1 is SGHRS and CDR2 is YFSETQ. The CDR3 length is 15 residues. After removal of 0 bases from V and 5 bases from J, the junction contained 7 bases not matched to a gene.

The genes are TRBV19 and TRBJ1-1; a weak D match, TRBD1 (6 bases). V was cut by 7 bases and J by 0 bases, with 21 bases left in between. CDR3 size: 17 residues. Germline CDR1 reads LNHDA; CDR2 reads SQIVND (reference sequence). The CDR3 loop is CASTPPPSGQLNTEAFF. The CDR3 nucleotides read TGTGCCAGTACGCCCCCCCCTAGCGGACAGTTGAACACTGAAGCTTTCTTT.

The chain links TRBV27 to TRBJ1-1; TRBD1 might be the D (5 bases). Germline loops: CDR1 MNHEY, CDR2 SMNVEV (reference sequence). V gave up 4 bases and J gave up 11 bases, with 17 bases separating them. CDR3 length equals 13 residues. The CDR3 sequence is CASSSEPGLGAFF. In DNA, the CDR3 is TGTGCCAGCAGTTCCGAGCCAGGGCTCGGGGCTTTCTTT.

This sequence joins TRBV11-1 and TRBJ2-5; perhaps TRBD1 as D (6 bases). This CDR3 comprises 15 residues. V lost 5 bases and J lost 5, with 18 bases in between. The germline V gene encodes CDR1 SGHAT and CDR2 FQDESV (reference sequence). CDR3 DNA sequence: TGTGCCAGCAGCGCTAGGTCAGGGGTTTGGGAGACCCAGTACTTC. Its translation is CASSARSGVWETQYF. Full variable domain (remainder filled in from reference TRBV11-1 and TRBJ2-5): EAEVAQSPRYKITEKSQAVAFWCDPISGHATLYWYRQILGQGPELLVQFQDESVVDDSQLPKDRFSAERLKGVDSTLKIQPAELGDSAMYLCASSARSGVWETQYFGPGTRLLVL.

This sequence joins TRBV5-6 and TRBJ2-1; no reliable D call. This CDR3 region has 15 residues. V gave up 1 base and J gave up 4 bases, with 12 bases separating them. Germline V gives CDR1 SGHDT, CDR2 YYEEEE. CDR3 coding DNA: TGTGCCAGCAGCTTGATTCTAGGAAATTACAATGAGCAGTTCTTC. Translation: CASSLILGNYNEQFF.